This TCR beta chain was captured by sequencing in a study of T cells in Graves' hyperthyroidism and ophthalmopathy. There are a few counts of this clonotype. RNA transcripts were the template for amplifying TCR beta CDR3 regions. Researchers ran a first-round RT-PCR on the TCR CDR3 using the HTBI primer set. From the multiplex PCR reads, TCRdb called clonotypes with MiXCR, one entry per CDR3 protein. In the table there are roughly 750,000 distinct CDR3 sequences, about 17% of which are singletons. Absence of ophthalmopathy progression within 18 months defined stable Graves' hyperthyroidism. The study excluded patients with uncontrolled infection, other autoimmune disease, pregnancy or lactation. Each diagnosis drew on symptoms, thyroxine, TRAb, thyroid ultrasound and orbital computed tomography findings. Source material for PBMCs was around 10 ml fresh peripheral blood. The CDR3 runs to 14 residues. The J segment lost 6 bases and the V segment lost 5 bases, leaving 8 bases of the junction unmatched. CDR1 is SGHTA and CDR2 is FQGTGA in the germline V gene.

Material for sequencing was blood. The source of this sequence is a man aged 18 to 29 with Graves' hyperthyroidism. This chain uses TRBV7-3 with TRBJ2-7; 9 bases are a match to TRBD1. Written as DNA, the CDR3 is TGTGCCAGCAGCCCGTCGGGACAGGGAGTCGAGCAGTACTTC. Translated: CASSPSGQGVEQYF.